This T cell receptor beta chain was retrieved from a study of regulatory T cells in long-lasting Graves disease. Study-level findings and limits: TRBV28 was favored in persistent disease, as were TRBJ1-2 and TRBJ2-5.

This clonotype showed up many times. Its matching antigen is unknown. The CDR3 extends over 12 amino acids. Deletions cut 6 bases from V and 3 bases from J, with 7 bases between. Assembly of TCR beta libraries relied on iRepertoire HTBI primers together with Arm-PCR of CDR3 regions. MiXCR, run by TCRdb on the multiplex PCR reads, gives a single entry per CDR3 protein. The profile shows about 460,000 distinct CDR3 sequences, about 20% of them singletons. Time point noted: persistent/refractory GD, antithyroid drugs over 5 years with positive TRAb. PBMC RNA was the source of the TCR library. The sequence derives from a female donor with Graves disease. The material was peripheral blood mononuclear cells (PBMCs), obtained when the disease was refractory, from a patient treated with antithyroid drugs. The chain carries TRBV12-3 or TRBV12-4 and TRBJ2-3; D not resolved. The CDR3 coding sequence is TGTGCCAGCAGCCCGCGGACAGATACGCAGTATTTT. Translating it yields CASSPRTDTQYF.